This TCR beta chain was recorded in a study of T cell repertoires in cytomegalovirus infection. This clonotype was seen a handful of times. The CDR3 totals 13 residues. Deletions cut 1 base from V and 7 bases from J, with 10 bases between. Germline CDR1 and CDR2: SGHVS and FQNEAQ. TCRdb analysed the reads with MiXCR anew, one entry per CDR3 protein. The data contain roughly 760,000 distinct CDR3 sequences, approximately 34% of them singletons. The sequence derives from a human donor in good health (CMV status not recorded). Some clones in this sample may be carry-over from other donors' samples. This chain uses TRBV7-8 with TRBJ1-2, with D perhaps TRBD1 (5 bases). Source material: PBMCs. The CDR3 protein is CASSLGGASGYTF. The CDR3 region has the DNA TGTGCCAGCAGCTTAGGGGGCGCTAGTGGCTACACCTTC. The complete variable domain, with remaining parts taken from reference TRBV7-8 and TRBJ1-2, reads GAGVSQSPRYKVAKRGQDVALRCDPISGHVSLFWYQQALGQGPEFLTYFQNEAQLDKSGLPSDRFFAERPEGSVSTLKIQRTQQEDSAVYLCASSLGGASGYTFGSGTRLTVV.